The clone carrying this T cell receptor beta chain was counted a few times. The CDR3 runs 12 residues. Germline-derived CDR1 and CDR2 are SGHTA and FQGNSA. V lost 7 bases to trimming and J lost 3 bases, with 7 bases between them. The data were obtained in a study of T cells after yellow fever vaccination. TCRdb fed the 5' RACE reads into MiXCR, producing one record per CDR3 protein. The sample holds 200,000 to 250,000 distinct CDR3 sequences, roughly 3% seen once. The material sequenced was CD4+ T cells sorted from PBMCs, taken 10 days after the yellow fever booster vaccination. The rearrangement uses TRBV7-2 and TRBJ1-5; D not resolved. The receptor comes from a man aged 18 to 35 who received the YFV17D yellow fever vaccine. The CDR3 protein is CASTINNQPQHF. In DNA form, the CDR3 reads TGTGCCAGCACCATAAACAATCAGCCCCAGCATTTT.